This TCR beta chain emerged from a study of blood T cells in healthy people across ages. Whole-study findings and limits: CMV status of donors was not determined, possibly confounding expanded clonotype changes.

Of note for this clonotype: Its antigen is unknown.

A second PCR of 7 to 11 cycles used a sample-barcoded 5' primer and a J-beta primer mix. Each cDNA molecule was tagged by a template-switch adaptor that had 12 random nucleotides. Samples each returned at least 2.5 million CDR3-containing paired-end reads. TCRdb fed the 5' RACE reads into MiXCR, producing one record per CDR3 protein. Among about 1,600,000 distinct CDR3 sequences, 42% were seen once, and the ten largest hold 6.5% to 10%. With 5 bases clipped from V and 5 bases from J, the junction kept 10 bases outside the gene matches. CDR3 length: 15 residues. The sequenced sample was blood. The clonotype originates from a woman younger than 35 in good health. The rearrangement links TRBV12-3 or TRBV12-4 to TRBJ1-1; 8 bases agree with TRBD1. CDR3 in DNA: TGTGCCAGCAGTCCCCGGCAGGGGGCAGCAACTGAAGCTTTCTTT. This gives the protein CASSPRQGAATEAFF.